This note documents a single T cell receptor beta chain sequence. In the authors' methods: Filtering differed because ImmunoSEQ produced junction-only sequences that carried no quality scores. TCRdb's table, derived via immunoSEQ multiplex PCR, lists solely in-frame clones and lacks some. V and J calls plus clone size are reproduced from that table; the DNA served to infer D and trimming. The table has a few million clones, around 94% seen once. The donors were adults (healthy and HIV-negative) with no recent acute infections or vaccinations. This sample is drawn from a study of shared clonotypes between healthy human individuals. Study summary: Ranging from 18 to 49 in age, donors were a couple of women and a few men. CD8 memory received one plate per donor, CD8 naive two, CD4 memory three and CD4 naive three.

CDR3 size: 15 residues. V gave up 0 bases and J gave up 2 bases; unmatched junction bases: 4. CDR1 MNHEY and CDR2 SMNVEV come from the germline V gene (reference sequence). The chain joins TRBV27 to TRBJ2-7; 7 bases line up with TRBD2. This receptor was obtained from a man aged 18 to 30 in good health. Input material: naive CD4+ T cells sorted from blood. The subset denotes: CD45RA+ positively selected. CDR3 sequence reads: CASSLSTAGPYEQYF. CDR3 DNA: TGTGCCAGCAGTTTATCAACAGCGGGGCCCTACGAGCAGTACTTC.